What follows are 5 T cell receptor beta chains derived from one specimen sequenced in a study of cytomegalovirus exposure and HLA in healthy donors. Primers included in the PCR were 60 Vbeta and 13 Jbeta primers. Measured with immunoSEQ multiplex PCR; TCRdb has only the in-frame clones, and not every one. The sample has 75,000 to 85,000 clones. The specimen sequenced was PBMCs. Receptors originate from a man aged 18 to 29 in good health and CMV-seropositive.

The chain carries TRBV5-1 and TRBJ2-7, with 10 bases matching TRBD2. Looked up from germline, CDR1 is SGHRS and CDR2 is YFSETQ. There are 15 residues in the CDR3. The V segment lost 3 bases and the J segment 4 bases; nucleotides outside the gene matches: 7. In nucleotides, the CDR3 is TGCGCCAGCAGCTCCTCTAGCGGGAGCGTATACGAGCAGTACTTC. It is translated as CASSSSSGSVYEQYF.

As concerns this clone: Likely a read error: the CDR3 ends without its conserved phenylalanine or tryptophan. The DNA is left out, because the CDR3 cannot be placed on it with certainty; the CDR3 is given as TCRdb lists it. The chain recombines TRBV5-1 with TRBJ1-1. The CDR3 is 8 amino acids in total, end residues counted. The germline V gene encodes CDR1 SGHRS and CDR2 YFSETQ. CDR3 sequence: CASSSLGI.

This sequence joins TRBV5-1 and TRBJ2-1; D ambiguous. From germline, CDR1 is SGHRS and CDR2 YFSETQ. V lost 0 bases and J lost 9, with 10 bases in between. The CDR3 has 13 residues. The CDR3, as DNA: TGCGCCAGCAGCTTGGAAAGCTGGGCTGAGCAGTTCTTC. Encoded protein: CASSLESWAEQFF.

CDR3 residues: CAPLAGAGNQPQHF. For the CDR3, the DNA is TGTGCCCCCCTAGCGGGGGCAGGCAATCAGCCCCAGCATTTT. This chain joins TRBV27 and TRBJ1-5; possibly TRBD1 for D (6 bases). This CDR3 is 14 amino acids long. Germline assignment: CDR1 MNHEY and CDR2 SMNVEV (reference sequence). Trimming stripped 11 bases from V and 2 bases from J, with 16 bases between.

In the case of this clone: In the same sample, other DNA sequences code for this CDR3. For the CDR3, the DNA is TGCGCCAGCAGCTTGGATGGAGAAGAAGAGACCCAGTACTTC. Residues: CASSLDGEEETQYF. The V call is TRBV5-1, the J call TRBJ2-5; D gene uncertain. CDR3 length: 14 amino acids. V lost 0 bases, J lost 3 bases, and 9 bases lay in between. The germline V gene has CDR1 SGHRS and CDR2 YFSETQ.